The entry below gives a single T cell receptor beta chain sequence along with its context. The antigen remains undetermined. The sample comes from a study of OX40 agonist ivuxolimab in advanced cancers. Points from the study as a whole: On average, CD8+ T cells had more expanded clones than CD4+. The work left the antigen specificity of expanded peripheral T cells undetermined.

The protocol was immunoSEQ multiplex PCR, while the TCRdb copy is restricted to in-frame clones and leaves out a portion. Among 35,000 to 45,000 clones, 70% to 85% were seen once, and the ten largest hold more than 20%. The V gene's germline CDR1 is SGHDN and CDR2 FVKESK. The CDR3 has 15 residues. Trimming took 4 bases from V and 4 from J, leaving 13 bases between them. The rearrangement joins TRBV14 to TRBJ1-4; D uncertain. This receptor was obtained from an adult with an advanced solid tumor such as melanoma, head and neck, liver or kidney cancer. Here the sequenced sample was CD4+ or CD8+ T cells sorted from blood, taken in a trial of the OX40 agonist ivuxolimab. CDR3 nucleotide sequence: TGTGCCAGCAGCCTCCAGGCCGGGGATAATGAAAAACTGTTTTTT. Protein product: CASSLQAGDNEKLFF.